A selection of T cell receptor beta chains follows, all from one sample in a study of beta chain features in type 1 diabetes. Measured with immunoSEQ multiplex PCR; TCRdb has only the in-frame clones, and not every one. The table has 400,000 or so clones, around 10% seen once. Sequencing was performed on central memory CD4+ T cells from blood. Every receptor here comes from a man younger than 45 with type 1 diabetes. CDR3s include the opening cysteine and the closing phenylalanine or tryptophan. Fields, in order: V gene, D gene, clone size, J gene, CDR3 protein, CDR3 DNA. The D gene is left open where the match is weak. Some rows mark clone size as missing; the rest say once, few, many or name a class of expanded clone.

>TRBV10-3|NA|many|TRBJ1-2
CAISEPDPRAPRGYTF
TGTGCCATCAGTGAGCCTGACCCCAGGGCACCTCGGGGCTACACCTTC
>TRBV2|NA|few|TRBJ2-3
CASSGQFTDTQYF
TGTGCCAGCAGTGGGCAGTTCACAGATACGCAGTATTTT
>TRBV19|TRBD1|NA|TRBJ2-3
CASSSGQGPYSTDTQYF
TGTGCCAGTAGTTCCGGACAGGGGCCTTACTCCACAGATACGCAGTATTTT
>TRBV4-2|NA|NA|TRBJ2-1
CASSQASGSYNEQFF
TGTGCCAGCAGCCAAGCTTCCGGATCCTACAATGAGCAGTTCTTC
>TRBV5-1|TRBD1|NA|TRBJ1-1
CASSLGQGPEAFF
TGCGCCAGCAGCTTGGGACAGGGGCCTGAAGCTTTCTTT
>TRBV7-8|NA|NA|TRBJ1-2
CASSSRGGAGYGYTF
TGTGCCAGCAGCTCCCGCGGGGGGGCCGGCTATGGCTACACCTTC
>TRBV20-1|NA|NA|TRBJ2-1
CSASIQEQFF
TGCAGTGCTAGTATACAGGAGCAGTTCTTC
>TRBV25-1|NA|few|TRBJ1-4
CASSETLGEKLFF
TGTGCCAGCAGTGAAACATTGGGGGAAAAACTGTTTTTT
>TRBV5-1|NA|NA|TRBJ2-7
CASSPFVAGQPSYEQYF
TGCGCCAGCAGCCCGTTCGTGGCGGGGCAACCTTCCTACGAGCAGTACTTC
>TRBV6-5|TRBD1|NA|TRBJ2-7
CASSYVGGQDHEQYF
TGTGCCAGCAGTTACGTCGGGGGACAGGACCACGAGCAGTACTTC
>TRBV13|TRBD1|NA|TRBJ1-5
CASCRDSPHSNQPQHF
TGTGCCAGCTGTCGGGACAGCCCCCATAGCAATCAGCCCCAGCATTTT
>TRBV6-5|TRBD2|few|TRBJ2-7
CASSYRPGLAYEQYF
TGTGCCAGCAGTTATCGCCCGGGACTAGCCTACGAGCAGTACTTC
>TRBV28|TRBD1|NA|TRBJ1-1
CASRGTGGFLNTEAFF
TGTGCCAGCAGAGGGACAGGGGGTTTTTTGAACACTGAAGCTTTCTTT
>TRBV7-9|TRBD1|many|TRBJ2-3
CASSSGTGTDTQYF
TGTGCCAGCAGCTCCGGGACAGGGACAGATACGCAGTATTTT
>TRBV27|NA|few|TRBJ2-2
CASSLYITGELFF
TGTGCCAGCAGTTTATACATTACCGGGGAGCTGTTTTTT